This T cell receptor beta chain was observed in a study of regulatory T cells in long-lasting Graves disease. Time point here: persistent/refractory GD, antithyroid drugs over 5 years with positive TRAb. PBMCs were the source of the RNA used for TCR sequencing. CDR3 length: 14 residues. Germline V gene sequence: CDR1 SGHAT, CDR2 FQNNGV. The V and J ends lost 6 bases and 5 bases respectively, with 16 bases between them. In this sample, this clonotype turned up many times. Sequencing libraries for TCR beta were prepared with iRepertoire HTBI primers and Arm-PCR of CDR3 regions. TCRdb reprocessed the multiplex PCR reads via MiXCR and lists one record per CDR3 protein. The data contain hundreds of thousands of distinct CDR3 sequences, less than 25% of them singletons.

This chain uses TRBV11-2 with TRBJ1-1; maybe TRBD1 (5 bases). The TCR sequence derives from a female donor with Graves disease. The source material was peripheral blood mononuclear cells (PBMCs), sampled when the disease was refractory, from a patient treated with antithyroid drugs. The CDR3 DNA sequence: TGTGCCAGCAGTTCCGGGACCTCCATGACTGAAGCTTTCTTT. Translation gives CASSSGTSMTEAFF.